These T cell receptor beta chains were read from a single sample in a study of T cells in Graves' hyperthyroidism and ophthalmopathy. TCRdb recomputed calls from the multiplex PCR reads with MiXCR, one row per CDR3 protein. The table has roughly 510,000 distinct CDR3 sequences, less than 25% seen once. The specimen was blood. The receptors shown here come from a man aged 18-30 years with Graves' hyperthyroidism. Both conserved end residues are part of each CDR3. The size field is filled for only some rows; it gives once, few, many or a size class.

>NA|TRBJ1-2|TRBV14
CASSQSRTGWVYGYTF
>NA|TRBJ2-2|TRBV6-1
CASSPGGLNTGELFF
>NA|TRBJ2-7|TRBV4-2
CASSQDSWDNYEQYF
>NA|TRBJ1-2|TRBV4-1
CASSPVPGTENYGYTF
>many|TRBJ1-2|TRBV12-3/TRBV12-4
CASSYTGLYGYTF
>many|TRBJ1-1|TRBV15
CATSLGGTRAFF
>NA|TRBJ2-2|TRBV24-1
CATSDLRGTSNTGELFF
>many|TRBJ2-7|TRBV2
CASSWQGAGGYEQYF
>many|TRBJ1-2|TRBV12-3/TRBV12-4
CASSLGPPYGYTF
>NA|TRBJ1-1|TRBV9
CASSVTTGEVVEAFF
>many|TRBJ1-1|TRBV30
CAWGLGLNTEAFF
>few|TRBJ1-1|TRBV18
CASSPPNPNLNTEAFF
>many|TRBJ1-2|TRBV30
CAWSPGGADANYGYTF
>NA|TRBJ2-5|TRBV20-1
CSALFMGGWYQETQYF
>many|TRBJ1-3|TRBV28
CASNPARRPFGNTIYF
>few|TRBJ1-2|TRBV28
CASSLLPDSGALGYGYTF
>many|TRBJ1-2|TRBV7-6
CASSSMDRDKGYTF
>many|TRBJ2-5|TRBV28
CASSFLLQGGETQYF
>many|TRBJ1-1|TRBV28
CASMTGTNTEAFF
>NA|TRBJ1-1|TRBV5-1
CASSAFEFRRPNTEAFF
>many|TRBJ2-5|TRBV6-2/TRBV6-3
CASSYRDRAQYF
>many|TRBJ1-5|TRBV19
CASSGPNSNQPQHF
>few|TRBJ1-2|TRBV5-1
CASSHLGEGYTF
>many|TRBJ1-2|TRBV4-1
CASSQAGDHGYTF
>NA|TRBJ2-7|TRBV19
CASSIKSIQGEQYF
>few|TRBJ2-5|TRBV12-3/TRBV12-4
CASGRTSYQETQYF